This entry features one T cell receptor (beta chain) sequence. CDR1 and CDR2 from the germline V gene are SGHAT and FQDESV (reference sequence). Trimming left V 2 bases short and J 9 bases short, with 17 bases between. This CDR3 has 14 amino acids. The data originate from a study of identical twins. MiXCR was run by TCRdb on the 5' RACE reads, yielding one entry per CDR3 protein. This sample has 500,000 to 600,000 distinct CDR3 sequences, with 20% to 25% found just once. A further study also used this sample, focusing on T cells expressing NK-cell markers.

This receptor was identified in a woman aged 18-29 years in good health. Sample: CD4+ T cells sorted from blood. The chain has TRBV11-1 and TRBJ2-7, with TRBD1 as a possible D gene (6 bases). CDR3 nucleotides: TGTGCCAGCAGCTTAACGAACAGGGACCTGGTGCAGTACTTC. This translates into CASSLTNRDLVQYF.